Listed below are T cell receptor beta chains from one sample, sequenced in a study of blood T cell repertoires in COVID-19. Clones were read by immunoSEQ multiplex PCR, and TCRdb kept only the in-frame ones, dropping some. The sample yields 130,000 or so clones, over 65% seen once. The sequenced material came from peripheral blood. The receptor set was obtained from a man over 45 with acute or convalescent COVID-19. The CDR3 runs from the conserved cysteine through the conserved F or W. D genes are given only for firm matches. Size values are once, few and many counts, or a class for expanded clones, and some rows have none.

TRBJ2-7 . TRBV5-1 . CASSLVGGGSYEQYF TGCGCCAGCAGCTTGGTTGGTGGGGGGTCCTACGAGCAGTACTTC
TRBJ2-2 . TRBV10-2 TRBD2 CASSTTSGGFLRTGELFF TGCGCCAGCAGTACAACTAGCGGGGGGTTTCTCCGCACCGGGGAGCTGTTTTTT
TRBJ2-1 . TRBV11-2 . CASSSSRGQNNEQFF TGTGCCAGCAGCTCCAGTCGGGGTCAGAACAATGAGCAGTTCTTC
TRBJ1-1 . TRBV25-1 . CASSGQLMNTEAFF TGTGCCAGCAGTGGACAGCTAATGAACACTGAAGCTTTCTTT
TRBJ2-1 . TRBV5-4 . CASSWGQVGEQFF TGTGCCAGCAGCTGGGGACAAGTTGGTGAGCAGTTCTTC
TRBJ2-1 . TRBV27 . CASSLSKGFSLDEQFF TGTGCCAGCAGTTTATCGAAGGGGTTCAGCCTGGATGAGCAGTTCTTC
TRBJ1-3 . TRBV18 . CASSPNPGQSGNTIYF TGTGCCAGCTCACCAAATCCAGGGCAGTCTGGAAACACCATATATTTT
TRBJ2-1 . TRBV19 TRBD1 CASRGQGYNEQFF TGTGCCAGTAGGGGACAGGGTTACAATGAGCAGTTCTTC
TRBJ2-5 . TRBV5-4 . CASSSGTSEETQYF TGTGCCAGCAGTTCCGGGACAAGTGAAGAGACCCAGTACTTC
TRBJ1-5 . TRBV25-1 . CASSEGGIPSNQPQHF TGTGCCAGCAGTGAAGGGGGGATCCCCTCTAATCAGCCCCAGCATTTT
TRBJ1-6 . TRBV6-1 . CASSGSLGLYNSPLHF TGTGCCAGCAGTGGCTCCCTGGGGCTTTATAATTCACCCCTCCACTTT
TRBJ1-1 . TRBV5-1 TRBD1 CASSAGTGGVQAFF TGCGCCAGCAGCGCGGGGACAGGGGGCGTTCAGGCTTTCTTT
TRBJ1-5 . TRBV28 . CASSPLSGGNQPQHF TGTGCCAGCAGTCCCCTCTCCGGGGGCAATCAGCCCCAGCATTTT
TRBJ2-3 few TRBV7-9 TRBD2 CASRSTGGADTQYF TGTGCCAGCAGGTCAACCGGGGGGGCTGATACGCAGTATTTT
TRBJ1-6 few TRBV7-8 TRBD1 CASSPSTGYNSPLHF TGTGCCAGCAGCCCGTCGACAGGGTATAATTCACCCCTCCACTTT
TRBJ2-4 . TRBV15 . CATSPASQGLIGIAKNIQYF TGTGCCACCAGTCCTGCTTCCCAGGGTTTGATTGGTATAGCCAAAAACATTCAGTACTTC
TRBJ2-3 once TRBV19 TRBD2 CASSISGGEVWVTQYF TGTGCCAGTAGTATAAGCGGGGGGGAGGTTTGGGTTACGCAGTATTTT
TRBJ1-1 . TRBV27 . CASKGRSPPTEAFF TGTGCCAGCAAAGGGAGGTCCCCCCCCACTGAAGCTTTCTTT
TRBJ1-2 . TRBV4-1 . CASSQLLRGSNYGYTF TGCGCCAGCAGCCAATTATTACGGGGATCTAACTATGGCTACACCTTC
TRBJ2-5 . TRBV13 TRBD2 CASSQNLRGDSQETQYF TGTGCCAGCAGCCAAAACCTGCGGGGGGACTCCCAAGAGACCCAGTACTTC
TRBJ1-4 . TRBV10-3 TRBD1 CAIGQGDATNEKLFF TGTGCCATCGGTCAGGGGGATGCAACTAATGAAAAACTGTTTTTT
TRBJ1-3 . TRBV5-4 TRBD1 CASSGTAGTAGNTIYF TGTGCCAGCAGCGGGACTGCCGGGACAGCTGGAAACACCATATATTTT
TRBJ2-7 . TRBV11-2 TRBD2 CASSLVGGAWGREQYF TGTGCCAGCAGCTTAGTCGGGGGGGCGTGGGGTCGAGAGCAGTACTTC
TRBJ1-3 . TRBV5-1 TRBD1 CASSRSPGQGSGNTIYF TGCGCCAGCAGTCGGTCCCCTGGACAGGGTTCGGGAAACACCATATATTTT
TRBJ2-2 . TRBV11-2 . CASSTMRTGELFF TGTGCCAGCAGCACGATGCGCACCGGGGAGCTGTTTTTT
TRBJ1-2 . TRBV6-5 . CASSPYGGNYGYTF TGTGCCAGCAGCCCCTACGGGGGTAACTATGGCTACACCTTC
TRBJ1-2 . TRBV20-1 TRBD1 CSARTGDGYTF TGCAGTGCTCGGACAGGGGATGGCTACACCTTC
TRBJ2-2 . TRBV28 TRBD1 CASTWTGGLSGTGELFF TGTGCCAGCACCTGGACAGGGGGCTTATCGGGCACCGGGGAGCTGTTTTTT
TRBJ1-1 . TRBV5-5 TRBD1 CASSLKPGGGTEAFF TGTGCCAGCAGCTTAAAACCAGGGGGTGGGACTGAAGCTTTCTTT
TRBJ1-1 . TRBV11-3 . CASSLYRGTEAFF TGTGCCAGCAGCTTATATAGGGGAACTGAAGCTTTCTTT
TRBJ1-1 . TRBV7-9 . CASSLVTENTEAFF TGTGCCAGCAGCTTGGTGACAGAAAACACTGAAGCTTTCTTT
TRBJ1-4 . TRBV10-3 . CAIRTGISEKLFF TGTGCCATCAGAACAGGGATAAGTGAAAAACTGTTTTTT
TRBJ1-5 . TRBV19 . CASSLFRGGQPQHF TGTGCCAGTAGTCTTTTTCGGGGGGGTCAGCCCCAGCATTTT
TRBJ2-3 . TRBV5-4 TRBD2 CASSLRLAGGGDTQYF TGTGCCAGCAGCTTGCGGCTAGCGGGGGGAGGGGATACGCAGTATTTT
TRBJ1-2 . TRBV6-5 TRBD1 CASKPGQGQGYTF TGTGCCAGCAAGCCGGGACAGGGACAGGGCTACACCTTC
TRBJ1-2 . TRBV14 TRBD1 CASSLTGGGGGYTF TGTGCCAGCAGCTTAACAGGGGGCGGTGGTGGCTACACCTTC
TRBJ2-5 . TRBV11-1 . CASSFSSGEETQYF TGTGCCAGCAGCTTTTCGTCAGGTGAAGAGACCCAGTACTTC
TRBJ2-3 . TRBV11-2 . CASSSQGSGSSTDTQYF TGTGCCAGCAGCTCCCAAGGGAGCGGCTCGAGCACAGATACGCAGTATTTT
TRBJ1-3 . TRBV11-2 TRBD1 CASSRDRAENTIYF TGTGCCAGCAGCCGCGACAGGGCGGAAAACACCATATATTTT
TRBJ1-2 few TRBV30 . CAWSGRTYGYTF TGTGCCTGGTCTGGGCGCACGTATGGCTACACCTTC
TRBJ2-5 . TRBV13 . CASSTRALIEETQYF TGTGCCAGCAGCACGCGGGCCCTGATAGAAGAGACCCAGTACTTC
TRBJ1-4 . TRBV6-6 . CASSYPVQVEKLFF TGTGCCAGCAGTTACCCGGTGCAGGTTGAAAAACTGTTTTTT
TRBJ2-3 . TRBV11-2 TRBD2 CASSPPSGGREDTQYF TGTGCCAGCAGCCCTCCTAGCGGGGGGCGGGAAGATACGCAGTATTTT
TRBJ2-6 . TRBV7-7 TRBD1 CASSPGGGQGNSGANVLTF TGTGCCAGCAGCCCCGGGGGAGGACAGGGGAACTCTGGGGCCAACGTCCTGACTTTC
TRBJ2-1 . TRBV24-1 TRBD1 CATSDPDRSRDRETEQFF TGTGCCACCAGTGACCCCGACCGGAGCCGGGACAGGGAAACTGAGCAGTTCTTC
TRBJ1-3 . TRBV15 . CATSRGQILYSGNTIYF TGTGCCACCAGCAGGGGACAAATACTTTACTCTGGAAACACCATATATTTT
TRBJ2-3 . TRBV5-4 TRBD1 CASSQDRGVDTQYF TGTGCCAGCAGCCAGGACAGGGGGGTCGATACGCAGTATTTT
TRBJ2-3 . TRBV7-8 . CASSLEREDNTDTQYF TGTGCCAGCAGCTTAGAACGAGAAGATAACACAGATACGCAGTATTTT
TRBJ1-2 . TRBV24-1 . CATSDPGQPPYVGYTF TGTGCCACCAGTGACCCTGGACAGCCCCCTTATGTTGGCTACACCTTC
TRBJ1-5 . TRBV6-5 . CASSRQASIQPQHF TGTGCCAGCAGCCGACAGGCTTCTATCCAGCCCCAGCATTTT
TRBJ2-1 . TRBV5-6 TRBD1 CASSDLETGVYNEQFF TGTGCCAGCAGCGACTTGGAAACAGGGGTTTACAATGAGCAGTTCTTC
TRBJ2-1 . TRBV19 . CASSIDYLSYNEQFF TGTGCCAGTAGTATCGACTACCTCTCCTACAATGAGCAGTTCTTC
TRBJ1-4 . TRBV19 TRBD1 CASSATGGSNEKLFF TGTGCCAGTAGTGCTACAGGGGGATCGAATGAAAAACTGTTTTTT
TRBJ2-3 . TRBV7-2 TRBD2 CASKLGEFGGETQYF TGTGCCAGCAAACTAGGGGAATTCGGGGGGGAGACGCAGTATTTT
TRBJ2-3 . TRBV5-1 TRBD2 CASSFASGLAGVTSTDTQYF TGCGCCAGCAGCTTTGCGTCCGGACTAGCGGGGGTGACTAGCACAGATACGCAGTATTTT